This T cell receptor beta chain was retrieved from a study of T cell responses to AZD1222 COVID-19 vaccine (dated by TCRdb to about 2021). In terms of the full investigation: AZD1222 recipients with second doses at about 4 weeks or about 12 weeks were pooled, because spike-specific TCR depth and breadth did not differ between schedules. A total of 233 trial participants underwent TCR sequencing, of whom roughly 210 received two doses of AZD1222 and about 26 received two doses of the MenACWY control vaccine. Trial participants were enrolled into age subgroups of 18-55, 56-69 and 70-plus years, which contained about 150, 27 and 61 TCR-sequenced participants, respectively.

The CDR3 regions of human TCRbeta chains were analyzed by immunosequencing. The paper's data handling went like this. TCRs in the repertoires were compared against a reference library of SARS-CoV-2-specific TCRs that had been generated with the MIRA antigen-specificity platform. Breadth was defined as the fraction of unique TCRs that were SARS-CoV-2-associated. Depth was defined as the fraction of total T cells that were SARS-CoV-2-associated. Using the MIRA data, each spike-specific TCR was assigned both to the spike region to which the TCR was reactive and to a CD4 or CD8 class. Log10-transformed breadth and depth values were compared by one-way ANOVA with Sidak's multiple comparisons tests. As stored in TCRdb, this immuneACCESS dataset retains in-frame rearrangements with V and J assigned. A fraction of the clones does not appear; measured against another copy, unresolved V genes explain less than half of the discrepancy, and the remainder lacks a known reason. That table furnishes V, J and clone size, whereas the DNA furnished D and trimming. The sample data list some 190,000 clones, and almost 95% of these were observed just once. The top ten hold approximately 1.4% of the sample.

Beyond this particular receptor, the publication reports: In the small 56-69-year group, the increase in depth fell short of significance, most likely because of low power. Conclusions about previously exposed vaccinees were limited because only five to seven AZD1222 recipients were SARS-CoV-2 seropositive at baseline. Participants were mostly white British, with more females than males. The authors suggested clonal diversity may have been underestimated. Because no day 14 peak-response samples were available, repertoires were characterized only after the peak T cell response. Reportedly, almost half of the unique spike-specific TCRs recognized epitopes lying outside the regions that are mutated in the B.1.351 and B.1.1.7 variants. Vaccine-associated CD4 TCRs spanned the whole spike protein, with dominant responses in regions 160-218 and 743-854. After two AZD1222 doses, spike-specific TCR breadth and depth were significantly higher than at day 0 and than in MenACWY recipients.

In regard to this clone: Its recognized antigen is unknown. No clone much larger than this one lies a single base away; base qualities are absent.

The label giving this sample's time point can be read as: baseline before first vaccination. Vaccinee samples were obtained from the UK trials COV001 and COV002, which included a single-blind randomized controlled phase 2/3 trial of AZD1222 (ChAdOx1 nCoV-19) in healthy adults. Trial participant PBMC samples were collected at day 0 and day 28 after the second dose for TCRbeta chain sequencing. V sheds 6 bases and J sheds 2 bases, leaving 19 bases between their ends. The CDR1 and CDR2 encoded by the germline V gene are MNHNS and SASEGT. From the cysteine through the phenylalanine, the CDR3 covers 16 amino acids. Solely the CDR3 DNA is kept, with 48 bases framed from the first base.

This TCR came from an adult in good health. The chain is encoded by TRBV6-1 joined to TRBJ1-2, and possibly TRBD1, on 6 matching bases. The specimen comprised peripheral blood, sampled on day 0 of AZD1222 vaccination. Read as DNA, the sequence is TGTGCCAGCAGAGAATTAAAACAGGGTGGAAACTATGGCTACACCTTC. It codes for CASRELKQGGNYGYTF.